The 32 T cell receptor beta chains in this list originate from one sample, sequenced in a study of immune aging and cytomegalovirus after organ transplant (dated by TCRdb to 2020 to 2023). The library was obtained by single-cell sequencing. Sequencer: Illumina NovaSeq 6000. The BD Rhapsody Targeted mRNA and AbSeq Reagent Kit, in a microwell format, was used for cell capture and library preparation. TCRdb reprocessing: public reads trimmed at Q25 with fastp, clones called with MiXCR, in-frame beta chains kept. Every entry covers one CDR3 protein and lists the most common genes and DNA from its rows. The sample table holds roughly 20,000 distinct CDR3 sequences, of which just over 35% were seen once. Clones ranked in the top ten supply under 30% of the sample. The time point tag for this specimen amounts to: five sample-tagged time points from pre-transplant (day -1) to day 368 post-transplant, pooled.

Antigens of these TCRs are unknown. The sample was CMV peptide-activated CD4+ and CD8+ T cells sorted from blood, taken at five time points, pooled. The cell subset or site label of this sample denotes: sorted CD8+CD137+ and CD4+CD154+ T cells after about 12 h CMV IE-1 peptide stimulation. These receptors were obtained from a female donor who had a heart transplant and CMV viremia.

This clonotype was observed a handful of times. The gene calls are TRBV27 and TRBJ2-1; 10 nucleotides line up with TRBD2. The CDR3 totals 17 residues. V was clipped by 5 bases and J by 3 bases; unmatched bases: 10. The V gene's germline CDR1 is MNHEY and CDR2 SMNVEV (reference sequence). As DNA, the CDR3 is TGTGCCAGCAGTCTGGACTGGACTAGCGGCCTCTACAATGAGCAGTTCTTC. Amino acid sequence: CASSLDWTSGLYNEQFF.

There are a few counts of this clonotype. The chain recombines TRBV11-2 with TRBJ2-5, with D unresolved. V shed 10 bases and J shed 5 bases, with 17 bases lying between them. There are 13 residues in the CDR3. The germline V gene has CDR1 SGHAT and CDR2 FQNNGV. As DNA, the CDR3 is TGTGCCACCGAACCCCTCGGGCGGGAGACCCAGTACTTC. Translation gives CATEPLGRETQYF.

This clonotype was recorded at least ten times. A read error may be the cause here, since a much bigger clone is one base away. J is TRBJ1-1 and V is TRBV7-9, with TRBD1 as a possible D gene (6 bases). Trimming took off 2 bases at V and 4 bases at J, with 17 bases between the two ends. Germline lookup yields CDR1 SEHNR and CDR2 FQNEAQ (reference sequence). The CDR3 is 16 residues long. Written as DNA, the CDR3 is TGTGCCAGCAGCTTACTCCGGACAGTGGAAGGCACTGAAGCTTTCTTT. Its translation is CASSLLRTVEGTEAFF. Variable domain in full (rest from reference TRBV7-9 and TRBJ1-1): DTGVSQNPRHKITKRGQNVTFRCDPISEHNRLYWYRQTLGQGPEFLTYFQNEAQLEKSRLLSDRFSAERPKGSFSTLEIQRTEQGDSAMYLCASSLLRTVEGTEAFFGQGTRLTVV.

Notes on this clonotype: Sequence at one end of the junction differs from germline and may be a read error. This rearrangement joins TRBV5-1 to TRBJ2-5; D remains unclear. The CDR3 is 13 amino acids. The germline gives CDR1 SGHRS, CDR2 YFSETQ. The CDR3 sequence: CASSSRSQETQYF. The CDR3 nucleotides read TGCGCTAGCAGTAGCAGATCTCAAGAGACCCAGTACTTC. Looking up the rest from reference TRBV5-1 and TRBJ2-5 gives the full variable domain: KAGVTQTPRYLIKTRGQQVTLSCSPISGHRSVSWYQQTPGQGLQFLFEYFSETQRNKGNFPGRFSGRQFSNSRSEMNVSTLELGDSALYLCASSSRSQETQYFGPGTRLLVL.

As regards this clonotype: A junction boundary mismatches the germline segment, possibly from a read error. The gene calls are TRBV6-1 and TRBJ2-7; a weak D match, TRBD2 (6 bases). The CDR3 is made up of 16 amino acids. Germline V gene lookup returns CDR1 MNHNS and CDR2 SASEGT. Here the CDR3 reads CAGGEPGGLSSYEQYF. CDR3 bases: TGTGCCGGCGGTGAGCCTGGAGGGCTCAGCTCCTACGAGCAATACTTC.

This clonotype is categorized as medium-sized. The chain recombines TRBV2 with TRBJ2-7, with 8 bases that match TRBD1. Germline CDR1 and CDR2: SNHLY and FYNNEI. V was pared by 3 bases and J by 3 bases, with 1 base of the junction left unmatched. This CDR3 is 13 amino acids long. CDR3 sequence: CASSDRGLYEQYF. CDR3 coding DNA: TGTGCCAGCAGTGACAGGGGGCTCTACGAGCAGTACTTC.

This clonotype was counted ten times or more. This chain connects TRBV14 to TRBJ2-1; D may be TRBD1 (5 bases). This CDR3 is built from 13 residues. Trimming took off 4 bases at V and 3 bases at J, with 7 bases between the two ends. CDR1 and CDR2 (germline): SGHDN, FVKESK. As DNA, the CDR3 is TGTGCCAGCAGCCGACAGAACTACAATGAGCAGTTCTTC. It codes for CASSRQNYNEQFF. Full variable domain (missing parts from reference TRBV14 and TRBJ2-1): EAGVTQFPSHSVIEKGQTVTLRCDPISGHDNLYWYRRVMGKEIKFLLHFVKESKQDESGMPNNRFLAERTGGTYSTLKVQPAELEDSGVYFCASSRQNYNEQFFGPGTRLTVL.

The chain recombines TRBV30 with TRBJ2-2, with D perhaps TRBD1 (6 bases). V lost 5 bases to trimming and J lost 5 bases, with 15 bases between them. This CDR3 has 14 residues. Germline loops: CDR1 GTSNPN, CDR2 SVGIG (reference sequence). CDR3 coding DNA: TGTGCCTGGCGAGTAAGGGGGTCTACCGGGGAGCTGTTTTTT. This gives the protein CAWRVRGSTGELFF.

This rearrangement joins TRBV14 to TRBJ2-4; 9 bases are shared with TRBD1. CDR1 is SGHDN and CDR2 is FVKESK in the germline V gene. This CDR3 has 16 residues. J gave up 8 bases and V 5 bases, and 13 bases lay outside the gene matches. The CDR3 region is CASSKSPSGTGYIQYF. The CDR3 DNA reads as TGTGCCAGCAGCAAATCCCCCTCCGGGACAGGGTACATTCAGTACTTC.

A note on this clonotype: Sequence at one end of the junction differs from germline and may be a read error. The J gene is TRBJ2-5, the V gene TRBV6-1; D is ambiguous. Germline V CDR1 and CDR2: MNHNS, SASEGT. There are 12 residues in the CDR3. CDR3 in amino acids: CASRQSGETRYF. The CDR3 region has the DNA TGTGCCAGCAGGCAGTCGGGTGAGACCCGGTACTTC.

In its sample, this clonotype was seen many times. This sequence joins TRBV23-1 and TRBJ2-3; D gene ambiguous. TRBV23-1 is identified as an open reading frame with a role that is uncertain. The CDR3 totals 13 residues. Trimming removed 9 bases at V and 2 bases at J, with 12 bases between. CDR3 coding DNA: TGCGCCAGAGGGCCGAAACACACAGATACGCAGTATTTT. Amino acid sequence: CARGPKHTDTQYF.

The gene calls are TRBV7-6 and TRBJ2-1, with D possibly matching TRBD1 (5 bases). This CDR3 has 16 amino acids. Trimming left V 0 bases short and J 5 bases short, with 14 bases between. Germline V CDR1 and CDR2: SGHVS, FNYEAQ. As DNA, the CDR3 is TGTGCCAGCAGCTTAGCGTCAGGGTATTATAACAATGAGCAGTTCTTC. As protein: CASSLASGYYNNEQFF.

Comment on this clonotype: The junction shows a germline mismatch at one end, possibly a read error. V usage is TRBV5-5 and J usage is TRBJ1-4, with TRBD1 matching 7 bases. The CDR3 runs 13 residues. Germline lookup yields CDR1 SGHKS and CDR2 YYEKEE (reference sequence). The CDR3 DNA sequence: TGTGCCAGCGGAAACCGGGACAGTGAACAACTGTCTTTT. Amino acids: CASGNRDSEQLSF. Full variable domain (rest looked up from reference TRBV5-5 and TRBJ1-4): DAGVTQSPTHLIKTRGQQVTLRCSPISGHKSVSWYQQVLGQGPQFIFQYYEKEERGRGNFPDRFSARQFPNYSSELNVNALLLGDSALYLCASGNRDSEQLSFGSGTQLSVL.

By frequency in the sample, this clonotype is medium-sized. The V and J genes are TRBV2 and TRBJ2-1; D perhaps matches TRBD1 (5 bases). Per the germline V gene, CDR1 is SNHLY and CDR2 is FYNNEI. V lost 4 bases and J lost 9, with 13 bases in between. The CDR3 is 13 residues long. The CDR3: CASSGQGGREQFF. Here the CDR3 DNA reads TGTGCCAGCAGTGGTCAGGGTGGGCGTGAGCAGTTCTTC.

The rearrangement uses TRBV9 and TRBJ1-6; D is possibly TRBD1 (5 bases). CDR3 size: 15 residues. CDR1 and CDR2 (germline): SGDLS, YYNGEE. Trimming stripped 1 base from V and 8 bases from J, with 13 bases between. CDR3 nucleotide sequence: TGTGCCAGCAGCGTAAAGGGTTCGGGGGATTCACCCCTCCACTTT. Amino acid sequence: CASSVKGSGDSPLHF. The whole variable domain, remainder taken from reference TRBV9 and TRBJ1-6, is DSGVTQTPKHLITATGQRVTLRCSPRSGDLSVYWYQQSLDQGLQFLIQYYNGEERAKGNILERFSAQQFPDLHSELNLSSLELGDSALYFCASSVKGSGDSPLHFGNGTRLTVT.

The chain employs TRBV7-2 and TRBJ2-7, with 10 positions matching TRBD2. CDR3 length: 15 amino acids. The germline V gene has CDR1 SGHTA and CDR2 FQGNSA. The junction had 10 bases not matched to a gene; V was cut back by 5 bases and J by 6 bases. The CDR3 is CASSHDLAGAAEQYF. The CDR3, as DNA: TGTGCCAGCAGCCACGACCTAGCGGGAGCAGCCGAGCAGTACTTC. Based on the CDR3 plus reference TRBV7-2 and TRBJ2-7, the full variable domain is GAGVSQSPSNKVTEKGKDVELRCDPISGHTALYWYRQSLGQGLEFLIYFQGNSAPDKSGLPSDRFSAERTGGSVSTLTIQRTQQEDSAVYLCASSHDLAGAAEQYFGPGTRLTVT.

This chain uses TRBV2 with TRBJ1-2; D is ambiguous. The CDR3 is 15 amino acids. The germline CDR1 and CDR2 sequences are SNHLY and FYNNEI. Trimming took off 5 bases at V and 5 bases at J, with 18 bases between the two ends. The CDR3 DNA follows: TGTGCCAGCAGTACCACTGTACGGGGAGGATATGGCTACACCTTC. Its translation: CASSTTVRGGYGYTF.

In the case of this clonotype: One end of the junction is discordant with germline, which a read error may explain. The chain couples TRBV4-3 to TRBJ2-2; D is possibly TRBD2 (6 bases). This CDR3 contains 16 residues. Germline CDR1 LGHNA, CDR2 YSLEER. The CDR3 reads CASSQDSGRGTRELFF. The CDR3 DNA reads TGCGCCAGCAGCCAAGATTCAGGGCGGGGCACCAGGGAGCTGTTTTTT.

This clonotype counts as medium-sized (0.01 to 0.1%). The chain combines TRBV25-1 with TRBJ2-1, with 7 bases lining up with TRBD1. This CDR3 is built from 19 residues. The ends lost 5 bases at V and 5 bases at J; junction bases unmatched: 21. Germline lookup yields CDR1 MGHDK and CDR2 SYGVNS. The CDR3: CASSPDLDRIRNVNNEQFF. The DNA of the CDR3 is TGTGCCAGCAGTCCCGACCTGGACAGGATCCGAAACGTCAACAATGAGCAGTTCTTC. Based on the CDR3 plus reference TRBV25-1 and TRBJ2-1, the full variable domain is EADIYQTPRYLVIGTGKKITLECSQTMGHDKMYWYQQDPGMELHLIHYSYGVNSTEKGDLSSESTVSRIRTEHFPLTLESARPSHTSQYLCASSPDLDRIRNVNNEQFFGPGTRLTVL.

By its share, this clonotype is medium-sized (0.01 to 0.1%). The chain is built from TRBV11-2 and TRBJ2-7, with 12 nucleotides matching TRBD2. The CDR3 runs to 15 residues. The junction had 9 bases not matched to a gene; V was cut back by 7 bases and J by 5 bases. Germline CDR1 is SGHAT and CDR2 is FQNNGV. The DNA for the CDR3 is TGTGCCAGCACCGAGACTAGCGGGAGAACCCACGAGCAGTACTTC. This encodes CASTETSGRTHEQYF.

This clonotype was detected many times. This chain uses TRBV6-5 with TRBJ2-7, with 9 positions matching TRBD2. This CDR3 spans 16 amino acids. Per germline, CDR1 MNHEY and CDR2 SVGAGI. The J segment lost 5 bases and the V segment lost 4 bases, leaving 12 bases of the junction unmatched. CDR3 in DNA: TGTGCCAGCAGTTCCCTTATAGCGGGAGAGGGCGACGAGCAGTACTTC. It codes for CASSSLIAGEGDEQYF.

This clonotype has just a few counts. The chain carries TRBV4-2 and TRBJ2-1, with unresolved D. The CDR3 spans 15 residues. CDR1 is LGHNA, CDR2 YNFKEQ, per germline. V lost 2 bases, J lost 9 bases, and 17 bases lay in between. CDR3: CASSQMRGGFGEQFF. CDR3 sequence (DNA): TGTGCCAGCAGCCAAATGAGAGGTGGGTTCGGTGAGCAGTTCTTC.

This clonotype rates as medium-sized. The chain joins TRBV7-9 to TRBJ2-3; TRBD2 might be the D (7 bases). The CDR3 extends over 15 amino acids. CDR1 SEHNR and CDR2 FQNEAQ come from the germline V gene (reference sequence). V lost 7 bases, J lost 2 bases, and 16 bases lay in between. CDR3 bases: TGTGCCAGCATCGCGGGGGCTAGCATCACAGATACGCAGTATTTT. Protein: CASIAGASITDTQYF.

J is TRBJ2-7 and V is TRBV4-1, with no clear D. The V end lost 3 bases, the J end lost 5 bases, and 8 bases lay between the germline ends. Germline CDR1 MGHRA, CDR2 YSYEKL. The CDR3 spans 12 residues. The CDR3 loop is CASSQGMNEQYF. The DNA of the CDR3 is TGCGCCAGCAGCCAGGGGATGAACGAGCAGTACTTC.

A few counts support this clonotype. The chain combines TRBV7-3 with TRBJ2-4; unclear D gene. V was shortened by 4 bases and J by 0 bases, with 13 bases between the two germline ends. The germline gives CDR1 SGHTA, CDR2 FQGTGA. The CDR3 sequence is 16 residues long. CDR3 DNA sequence: TGTGCCAGCAGCTACAGCCTACACTTAGCCAAAAACATTCAGTACTTC. Translation: CASSYSLHLAKNIQYF.

V is TRBV5-4 and J is TRBJ1-6, with TRBD1 as a possible D gene (6 bases). This CDR3 comprises 14 residues. The ends were cut back, 4 bases at V and 8 bases at J, with 13 bases in the middle. CDR1 is SGHNT and CDR2 is YYREEE in the germline V gene (reference sequence). The CDR3 protein is CASSQTGLDSPLHF. As DNA, the CDR3 is TGTGCCAGCAGCCAAACAGGGCTGGATTCACCCCTCCACTTT. The whole variable domain, remainder taken from reference TRBV5-4 and TRBJ1-6, is ETGVTQSPTHLIKTRGQQVTLRCSSQSGHNTVSWYQQALGQGPQFIFQYYREEENGRGNFPPRFSGLQFPNYSSELNVNALELDDSALYLCASSQTGLDSPLHFGNGTRLTVT.

This clonotype was found a few times. The chain has TRBV5-1 and TRBJ2-1; the D is unclear. The CDR3 runs to 16 residues. CDR1 is SGHRS and CDR2 is YFSETQ in the germline V gene. V gave up 4 bases and J gave up 0 bases, with 14 bases separating them. The CDR3 reads CASSLASSSSYNEQFF. DNA for the CDR3: TGCGCCAGCAGCCTCGCAAGTAGTAGCTCCTACAATGAGCAGTTCTTC.

The rearrangement links TRBV6-5 to TRBJ2-2; perhaps TRBD2 as D (6 bases). V lost 7 bases and J 2 bases, leaving 14 bases between the germline ends. CDR3 length: 15 amino acids. Looked up from germline, CDR1 is MNHEY and CDR2 is SVGAGI. The CDR3 protein is CASTRGTGNTGELFF. The CDR3, as DNA: TGTGCCAGCACCCGGGGGACGGGAAACACCGGGGAGCTGTTTTTT.

This chain uses TRBV27 with TRBJ2-7; D is possibly TRBD2 (6 bases). The V gene lost 5 bases and the J gene lost 5 bases, with 19 bases spanning the gap. CDR3 length: 15 amino acids. From germline, CDR1 is MNHEY and CDR2 SMNVEV (reference sequence). The CDR3 region has the DNA TGTGCCAGCAGTCCGGGACTCGCAGGGTGGGACGAGCAGTACTTC. This gives the protein CASSPGLAGWDEQYF.

The rearrangement uses TRBV20-1 and TRBJ1-3; no firm D call. This CDR3 contains 12 residues. The germline gives CDR1 DFQATT, CDR2 SNEGSKA (reference sequence). The germline V and J ends were trimmed by 3 bases and 4 bases, with 7 bases remaining between them. CDR3 in DNA: TGCAGTGCTAGTGGGCCGGGAAACACCATATATTTT. It yields the protein CSASGPGNTIYF.

The table lists this clonotype with a few counts. V and J are TRBV7-9 and TRBJ2-5; D is unresolved. Germline assignment: CDR1 SEHNR and CDR2 FQNEAQ (reference sequence). The CDR3 runs 14 residues. V was trimmed by 5 bases and J by 1 base, leaving 11 bases between them. This CDR3 reads CASSPAELQETQYF. For the CDR3, the DNA is TGTGCCAGCAGCCCCGCTGAGCTCCAAGAGACCCAGTACTTC.

The chain carries TRBV27 and TRBJ1-2, with D maybe TRBD1 (6 bases). Trimming took 4 bases from V and 2 from J, leaving 8 bases between them. Germline assignment: CDR1 MNHEY and CDR2 SMNVEV (reference sequence). The CDR3 loop spans 13 amino acids. In DNA, the CDR3 is TGTGCCAGCAGTTGGGGGCAGAACTATGGCTACACCTTC. Translated, it gives CASSWGQNYGYTF.